These T cell receptor beta chains were read from a single sample in a study of molecular identifiers for immune sequencing clone quantification. A single record per CDR3 protein comes from TCRdb applying MiXCR to the PCR reads. The repertoire holds roughly 320,000 distinct CDR3 sequences, with roughly a quarter as singletons. Sequenced sample: naive CD8+ T cells from blood, with Jurkat cell RNA spiked in. These receptors were collected from a human donor in good health. Some libraries in this study had Jurkat cell RNA spiked in. Each CDR3 is given with its conserved first and last residue. D genes are given only for firm matches. Only part of the rows carry a size: once, few, many, or a class if the clone is expanded.

d_gene	abundance	v_gene	j_gene	CDR3nt	CDR3aa
-	many	TRBV7-8	TRBJ1-5	TGTGCCAGCAGCTTAGCGCAAGGGGACAATCAGCCCCAGCATTTT	CASSLAQGDNQPQHF
-	few	TRBV7-9	TRBJ1-1	TGTGCCAGCAGCTTAGTTTCAGGGTGGAACACTGAAGCTTTCTTT	CASSLVSGWNTEAFF
-	-	TRBV7-9	TRBJ2-7	TGTGCCAGCAGCACCCCGGGCGGGGCCGCCTCCTACGAGCAGTACTTC	CASSTPGGAASYEQYF
-	few	TRBV7-8	TRBJ1-1	TGTGCCAGCAGCTTAGTTGGCGGCTTCTTCACTGAAGCTTTCTTT	CASSLVGGFFTEAFF
-	many	TRBV28	TRBJ2-3	TGTGCCAGCAGTTTATTATCTGGACCGAGGGACACAGATACGCAGTATTTT	CASSLLSGPRDTDTQYF
-	-	TRBV7-8	TRBJ1-1	TGTGCCAGCAGCAAGAAAGAAATCAATCCCGCCTTGAAACACGCTGAAGCTTTCTTT	CASSKKEINPALKHAEAFF
TRBD1	-	TRBV6-5	TRBJ2-3	TGTGCCAGCACCCTAGGACAGGGGGCCAGCACAGATACGCAGTATTTT	CASTLGQGASTDTQYF
-	-	TRBV5-1	TRBJ1-5	TGCGCCAGCAGCTTGGAGGGGGGGCCGTTTAGCAATCAGCCCCAGCATTTT	CASSLEGGPFSNQPQHF
TRBD1	many	TRBV5-4	TRBJ2-7	TGTGCCAGCAGCAAGACAGGGGATCCCTACGAGCAGTACTTC	CASSKTGDPYEQYF
-	few	TRBV4-1	TRBJ2-1	TGCGCCAGCAGCCAAGCTAAGGGATACAATGAGCAGTTCTTC	CASSQAKGYNEQFF
TRBD2	many	TRBV7-9	TRBJ2-3	TGTGCCAGCGGCAACGAGGGACTAGCATCAGATACGCAGTATTTT	CASGNEGLASDTQYF
TRBD1	few	TRBV10-3	TRBJ1-1	TGTGCCACCCAGGGGGCCGGAGTGAACACTGAAGCTTTCTTT	CATQGAGVNTEAFF
-	-	TRBV4-3	TRBJ2-7	TGCGCCAGCAGCCAAGATACGACAGCATACGCCTACGAGCAGTACTTC	CASSQDTTAYAYEQYF
TRBD1	many	TRBV7-9	TRBJ2-3	TGTGCCAGCAGCTTAGTCCCAGGGACAGGAGGCACAGATACGCAGTATTTT	CASSLVPGTGGTDTQYF
TRBD1	many	TRBV4-1	TRBJ1-1	TGCGCCAGCAGCCAAACCGGGACAGGGCCAAACACTGAAGCTTTCTTT	CASSQTGTGPNTEAFF
TRBD2	many	TRBV6-6	TRBJ2-1	TGTGCCAGCAGTATAGTTAGCGGGGGAGGGAATGAGCAGTTCTTC	CASSIVSGGGNEQFF
-	many	TRBV20-1	TRBJ2-7	TGCAGTGCTAGAGATTTAGGAGAGTACGAGCAGTACTTC	CSARDLGEYEQYF
-	-	TRBV3-1	TRBJ2-3	TGTGCCAGCAGCCAAGGATGGGGCCCGCTGGCCTCAGATACGCAGTATTTT	CASSQGWGPLASDTQYF
-	-	TRBV5-1	TRBJ2-3	TGCGCCAGCAGTTCGGGTCTCGCAGCCTTCGGTACGCAGTGTTTT	CASSSGLAAFGTQCF
-	-	TRBV19	TRBJ2-7	TGTGCCAGTAGTATACAGGCCTCCTACGAGCAGTACTTC	CASSIQASYEQYF
-	many	TRBV4-3	TRBJ1-4	TGCGCCAGCAGCCAAGATTCGGTAGGGCAGACGAATGAAAAACTGTTTTTT	CASSQDSVGQTNEKLFF
-	many	TRBV5-4	TRBJ1-1	TGTGCCAGCAGCTTCGATTCGAGCACTGAAGCTTTCTTT	CASSFDSSTEAFF
-	-	TRBV27	TRBJ1-1	TGTGCCAGCAGCGGCCTTTCGGCTGTTCGAGGGGCTTTCTTT	CASSGLSAVRGAFF
TRBD2	few	TRBV20-1	TRBJ2-3	TGCAGTGCTAGGACGGGAGGTCCTAGCACAGATACGCAGTATTTT	CSARTGGPSTDTQYF
TRBD2	few	TRBV20-1	TRBJ2-1	TGCAGTGCTAGAGAGGTTAGCGGGGGGTTGTACAATGAGCAGTTCTTC	CSAREVSGGLYNEQFF
-	few	TRBV19	TRBJ1-5	TGTGCCAGTAGTATTGGGGGTTTTTACCAGCCCCAGCATTTT	CASSIGGFYQPQHF
-	-	TRBV7-9	TRBJ2-6	TGTGCCAGCAGCTTAATGCCAGGCAGCCTCTCTGGGGCCAACGTCCTGACTTTC	CASSLMPGSLSGANVLTF
-	-	TRBV27	TRBJ1-6	TGTGCCAGCGGACCTAAGACGATATATTCCCTCCACTTT	CASGPKTIYSLHF
TRBD1	many	TRBV6-6	TRBJ1-5	TGTGCCAGCAGTTACCCTACAGGGGATCTGAGAGGCAATCAGCCCCAGCATTTT	CASSYPTGDLRGNQPQHF
TRBD1	few	TRBV6-2/TRBV6-3	TRBJ1-1	TGTGCCAGCAGCGGAACAGGGGGCCCTGAAGCTTTCTTT	CASSGTGGPEAFF
TRBD1	many	TRBV5-1	TRBJ1-1	TGCGCCAGCAGCTTAGGGACAGCAACTGAAGCTTTCTTT	CASSLGTATEAFF
TRBD1	few	TRBV6-6	TRBJ2-7	TGTGCCAGCAGTTACTTACCCCAGGGGGCCGACGAGCAGTACTTC	CASSYLPQGADEQYF
-	-	TRBV4-1	TRBJ2-7	TGCGCCAGCGGCCACTCTACGGCCTGCGAGCGGTACTTC	CASGHSTACERYF
TRBD2	-	TRBV6-2/TRBV6-3	TRBJ2-3	TGTGCCAGCACCCCCCTAGCGGGGTTTTCAGATACGCAGTATTTT	CASTPLAGFSDTQYF
TRBD1	many	TRBV7-8	TRBJ2-7	TGTGCCAGCAGCCTGGCCCGTAGGACAGGCACTTCTTTCTCCTACGAGCAGTACTTC	CASSLARRTGTSFSYEQYF
-	many	TRBV5-6	TRBJ2-7	TGTGCCAGCAGCTTGGCCCACCGGGACCGTCCCTACGAGCAGTACTTC	CASSLAHRDRPYEQYF
-	-	TRBV12-3/TRBV12-4	TRBJ1-1	TGTGCCAGCAGTTTAGGGCGGGGGAACACTGAAGCTTCCTTT	CASSLGRGNTEASF
-	-	TRBV28	TRBJ1-2	TGTGCCAGCAGTCTCCGGGGGGCAGTTTTCTATGGCTACACCTTC	CASSLRGAVFYGYTF
TRBD1	many	TRBV12-3/TRBV12-4	TRBJ1-2	TGTGCCAGCAGTCTAACTTCCGGGACAGGGAGGGATGGCTACACCTTC	CASSLTSGTGRDGYTF
-	many	TRBV20-1	TRBJ1-1	TGCAGTGCTAGAGATCTGGCAGGCGGCTGGACTGAAGCTTTCTTT	CSARDLAGGWTEAFF
TRBD1	few	TRBV20-1	TRBJ2-5	TGCAGTGCTAGAGATCACACCTGGGACAGGGGCGGAGAGACCCAGTACTTC	CSARDHTWDRGGETQYF